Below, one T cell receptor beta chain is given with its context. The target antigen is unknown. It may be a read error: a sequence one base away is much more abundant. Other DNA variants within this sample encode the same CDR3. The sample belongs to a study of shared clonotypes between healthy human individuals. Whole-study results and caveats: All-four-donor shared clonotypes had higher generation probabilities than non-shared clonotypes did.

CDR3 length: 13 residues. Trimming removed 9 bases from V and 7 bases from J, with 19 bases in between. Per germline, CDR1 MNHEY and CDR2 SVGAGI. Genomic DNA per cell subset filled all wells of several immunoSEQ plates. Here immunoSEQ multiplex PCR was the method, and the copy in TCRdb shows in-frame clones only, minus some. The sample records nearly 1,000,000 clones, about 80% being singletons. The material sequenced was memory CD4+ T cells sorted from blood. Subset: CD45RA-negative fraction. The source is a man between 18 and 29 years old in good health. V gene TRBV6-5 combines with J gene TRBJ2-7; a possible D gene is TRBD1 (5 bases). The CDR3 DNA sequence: TGTGCCAGTGCAAACCCAGGGTCGTGGGAGCAGTACTTC. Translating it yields CASANPGSWEQYF.